This T cell receptor (beta chain) was sequenced in a study of T cells after yellow fever vaccination. Trimming pared 1 base from V and 2 bases from J, leaving 15 bases between. Germline V CDR1 and CDR2: SGHDT, YYEEEE. The CDR3 totals 16 residues. UMIs were added to TCR cDNA along with a universal primer site when it was made by 5'RACE template switching. TCRdb called the 5' RACE reads again in MiXCR, with one record for every CDR3 protein. Of hundreds of thousands of distinct CDR3 sequences in the sample, about 3.5% were seen once. In this sample, this clonotype turned up a few times. What it binds is not known. General observations from the study: One caveat is that FACS-sorted repertoires could contain abundant clonotypes contaminating from the bulk population. Clonotypes appearing in both CD4 and CD8 compartments existed, and their share was small.

The source of this sequence is a man aged 18 to 35 who received the YFV17D yellow fever vaccine. This chain connects TRBV5-6 to TRBJ2-5; a weak D match, TRBD1 (5 bases). Material: PBMCs, obtained on the day of the yellow fever booster vaccination. CDR3 sequence (DNA): TGTGCCAGCAGCTTGTCCTTTGTGGGGCAGCAAGAGACCCAGTACTTC. This translates into CASSLSFVGQQETQYF.